This T cell receptor (beta chain) was recorded in a study of shared clonotypes between healthy human individuals. General study findings and limits: Larger estimated richness was generally recorded for naive subsets relative to memory subsets.

TCRdb's table, derived via immunoSEQ multiplex PCR, lists solely in-frame clones and lacks some. The table records about 2.4 million clones, roughly nine tenths of them present only once. Of note for this clone: The antigen remains unidentified.

This CDR3 is 16 amino acids long. Germline values: CDR1 SGHDT, CDR2 YYEEEE. With 4 bases removed from V and 0 bases from J, the gap between germline ends came to 14 bases. This chain links TRBV5-6 with TRBJ2-1; D is unresolved. This TCR was sampled from a man younger than 30 in good health. Material for sequencing was naive CD4+ T cells sorted from blood. Regarding subset: CD45RA+ positively selected. CDR3 nucleotide sequence: TGTGCCAGCAGCGTACCGGGCCTCGGCTCCTACAATGAGCAGTTCTTC. It yields the protein CASSVPGLGSYNEQFF.